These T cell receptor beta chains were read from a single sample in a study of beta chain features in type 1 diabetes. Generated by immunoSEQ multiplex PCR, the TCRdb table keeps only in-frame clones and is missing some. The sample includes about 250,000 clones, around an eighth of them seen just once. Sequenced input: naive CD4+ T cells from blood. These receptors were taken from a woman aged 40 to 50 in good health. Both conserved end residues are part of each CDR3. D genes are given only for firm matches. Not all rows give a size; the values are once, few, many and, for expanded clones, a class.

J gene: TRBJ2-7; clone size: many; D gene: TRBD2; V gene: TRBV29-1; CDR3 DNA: TGCAGCGTTGGAGGCGGGGGGGCCTCCTACGAGCAGTACTTC; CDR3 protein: CSVGGGGASYEQYF
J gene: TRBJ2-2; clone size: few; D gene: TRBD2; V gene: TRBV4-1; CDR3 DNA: TGCGCCAGCAGCCTTATACTAGCGGGGGGTACCGGGGAGCTGTTTTTT; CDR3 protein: CASSLILAGGTGELFF
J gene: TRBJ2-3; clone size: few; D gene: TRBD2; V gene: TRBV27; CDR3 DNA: TGTGCCAGCAGTTTTAGCGGGGGCGGGAATACGCAGTATTTT; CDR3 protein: CASSFSGGGNTQYF
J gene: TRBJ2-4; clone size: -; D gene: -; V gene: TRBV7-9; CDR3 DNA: TGTGCCAGCAGCCCCCGGGATACCAAAAACATTCAGTACTTC; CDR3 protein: CASSPRDTKNIQYF
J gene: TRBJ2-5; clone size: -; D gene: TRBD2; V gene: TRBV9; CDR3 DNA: TGTGCCAGCGGGGGGGGTCAATACCAAGAGACCCAGTACTTC; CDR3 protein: CASGGGQYQETQYF
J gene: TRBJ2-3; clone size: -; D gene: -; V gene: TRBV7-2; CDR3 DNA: TGTGCCAGCAGCTTAGTTTCGGGGAGCACAGATACGCAGTATTTT; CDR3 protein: CASSLVSGSTDTQYF
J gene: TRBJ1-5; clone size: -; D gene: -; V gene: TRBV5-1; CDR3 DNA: TGCGCCAGCAGCCCCCAGGGAGGAATGAATCAGCCCCAGCATTTT; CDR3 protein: CASSPQGGMNQPQHF
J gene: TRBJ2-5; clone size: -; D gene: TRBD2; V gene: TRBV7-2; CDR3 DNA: TGTGCCAGCAGCTCGGGGACTAGCGGGGGTCGAGAGACCCAGTACTTC; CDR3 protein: CASSSGTSGGRETQYF
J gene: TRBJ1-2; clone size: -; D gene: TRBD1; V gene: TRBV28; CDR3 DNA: TGTGCCAGCAGCAGAAGTGGGGGACAGCCACATGGCTACACCTTC; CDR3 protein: CASSRSGGQPHGYTF
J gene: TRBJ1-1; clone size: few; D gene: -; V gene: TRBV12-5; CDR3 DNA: TGTGCTAGTGGTTTGGTAATTGGGGGAGGCACTGAAGCTTTCTTT; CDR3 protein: CASGLVIGGGTEAFF
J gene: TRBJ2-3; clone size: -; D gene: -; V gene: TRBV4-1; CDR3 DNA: TGCGCCAGCAGCCTTCTTCAGGGGTACACAGATACGCAGTATTTT; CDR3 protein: CASSLLQGYTDTQYF
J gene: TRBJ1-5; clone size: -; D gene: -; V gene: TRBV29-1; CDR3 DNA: TGCAGCGCCACGGTAGCGGGGGCTGAAAGGGCCCAGCATTTT; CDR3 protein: CSATVAGAERAQHF
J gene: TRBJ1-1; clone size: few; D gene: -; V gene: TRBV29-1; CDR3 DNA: TGCAGCGCCCGTAGATCAGGGGACATAGCTTTCTTT; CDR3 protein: CSARRSGDIAFF
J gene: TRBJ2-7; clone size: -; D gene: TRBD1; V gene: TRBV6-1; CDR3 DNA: TGTGCCAGCAGTGAAGAGAAGGGGGACAGACCCTACGAGCAGTACTTC; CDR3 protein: CASSEEKGDRPYEQYF
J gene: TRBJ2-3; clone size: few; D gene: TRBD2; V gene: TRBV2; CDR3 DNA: TGTGCCAGAGAGCGGGGGGGCCTAAATACGCAGTATTTT; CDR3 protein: CARERGGLNTQYF
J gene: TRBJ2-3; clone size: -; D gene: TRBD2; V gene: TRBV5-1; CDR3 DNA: TGCGCCAGCAAGGCGGGGGGGCCTGAGTTCACAGATACGCAGTATTTT; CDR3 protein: CASKAGGPEFTDTQYF